These T cell receptor beta chains were read from a single sample in a study of blood T cell repertoires in COVID-19. The protocol was immunoSEQ multiplex PCR, while the TCRdb copy is restricted to in-frame clones and leaves out a portion. The top ten clones hold roughly 6% of a sample with fewer than 200,000 clones, approximately 90% of them seen once. Sequenced input: peripheral blood. The receptor source for this set is a man between 35 and 55 years old with active or convalescent COVID-19. CDR3s include the opening cysteine and the closing phenylalanine or tryptophan. D genes are given only for firm matches. For some rows the clone size is stated as once, few or many, or as a class when expanded; others skip it.

CDR3: CASKKRTVPGELFF
DNA: TGTGCCAGCAAAAAAAGGACAGTCCCCGGGGAGCTGTTTTTT
D: -
size: -
J: TRBJ2-2
V: TRBV6-5

CDR3: CAISEARVNTEAFF
DNA: TGTGCCATCAGTGAAGCCAGGGTAAACACTGAAGCTTTCTTT
D: -
size: -
J: TRBJ1-1
V: TRBV10-3

CDR3: CASSQWRASGNEQFF
DNA: TGCGCCAGCAGCCAGTGGAGGGCTTCTGGCAATGAGCAGTTCTTC
D: -
size: -
J: TRBJ2-1
V: TRBV4-1

CDR3: CASSLSGPSYNEQFF
DNA: TGTGCCAGCAGCTTAAGCGGGCCAAGTTACAATGAGCAGTTCTTC
D: -
size: -
J: TRBJ2-1
V: TRBV11-3

CDR3: CASSSRPGTGTYEQYF
DNA: TGTGCCAGCAGTTCACGCCCCGGGACAGGGACTTACGAGCAGTACTTC
D: TRBD1
size: once
J: TRBJ2-7
V: TRBV6-5

CDR3: CASSLRSGTGVTGELFF
DNA: TGTGCCAGTAGCCTCCGATCCGGGACAGGGGTTACCGGGGAGCTGTTTTTT
D: TRBD1
size: -
J: TRBJ2-2
V: TRBV19

CDR3: CASSVRMGGPTSYEQYF
DNA: TGTGCCAGTAGTGTCCGGATGGGGGGGCCCACCTCCTACGAGCAGTACTTC
D: -
size: -
J: TRBJ2-7
V: TRBV19

CDR3: CASSDRVTEQYF
DNA: TGTGCCAGCTCGGACAGGGTGACCGAGCAGTACTTC
D: TRBD1
size: -
J: TRBJ2-7
V: TRBV18

CDR3: CASSADRGYEQYF
DNA: TGTGCCAGCAGCGCAGACAGGGGATACGAGCAGTACTTC
D: TRBD1
size: -
J: TRBJ2-7
V: TRBV5-6

CDR3: CASSLGTSGYTF
DNA: TGTGCCAGCAGCCTCGGGACATCCGGCTACACCTTC
D: -
size: once
J: TRBJ1-2
V: TRBV9

CDR3: CASSPGTSGSLKYNEQFF
DNA: TGTGCCAGCAGCCCAGGGACTAGCGGGAGCCTAAAGTACAATGAGCAGTTCTTC
D: TRBD2
size: once
J: TRBJ2-1
V: TRBV11-3

CDR3: CASSLLAGVSYNEQFF
DNA: TGTGCCAGCAGCTTACTCGCGGGGGTGTCCTACAATGAGCAGTTCTTC
D: TRBD2
size: -
J: TRBJ2-1
V: TRBV7-2

CDR3: CASSLRGYSGNTIYF
DNA: TGTGCCAGCAGCTTAAGGGGGTACTCTGGAAACACCATATATTTT
D: -
size: -
J: TRBJ1-3
V: TRBV5-8

CDR3: CASSPLPGGEGYTF
DNA: TGTGCCAGCTCACCACTTCCAGGGGGCGAAGGCTACACCTTC
D: TRBD1
size: -
J: TRBJ1-2
V: TRBV18

CDR3: CASSEVGTGTVGELFF
DNA: TGTGCCAGCAGTGAAGTAGGGACAGGGACTGTCGGGGAGCTGTTTTTT
D: TRBD1
size: few
J: TRBJ2-2
V: TRBV6-1

CDR3: CASSMTGEDSPLHF
DNA: TGTGCCAGTAGTATGACAGGGGAGGATTCACCCCTCCACTTT
D: TRBD1
size: few
J: TRBJ1-6
V: TRBV19

CDR3: CASSLDLGLREKLFF
DNA: TGTGCCAGCAGCTTAGATCTGGGACTCCGGGAAAAACTGTTTTTT
D: -
size: -
J: TRBJ1-4
V: TRBV11-2

CDR3: CASCRDRVPDTQYF
DNA: TGTGCCAGTTGCCGGGACAGGGTCCCTGATACGCAGTATTTT
D: TRBD1
size: -
J: TRBJ2-3
V: TRBV2

CDR3: CASSADRDGYTF
DNA: TGTGCCAGCAGCGCCGACAGGGACGGCTACACCTTC
D: TRBD1
size: -
J: TRBJ1-2
V: TRBV2

CDR3: CASSIDSSSGNTIYF
DNA: TGTGCCAGTAGTATTGACTCGAGCTCTGGAAACACCATATATTTT
D: -
size: -
J: TRBJ1-3
V: TRBV19

CDR3: CASSLVVRGSLYEQYF
DNA: TGTGCCAGCAGCTTGGTCGTCAGGGGGTCCCTCTACGAGCAGTACTTC
D: TRBD1
size: -
J: TRBJ2-7
V: TRBV5-6

CDR3: CASSLQGTRDTIYF
DNA: TGTGCCAGTAGTTTACAGGGAACTCGGGACACCATATATTTT
D: -
size: -
J: TRBJ1-3
V: TRBV19

CDR3: CASSPSTLYEQYF
DNA: TGCGCCAGCAGCCCATCAACTTTGTACGAGCAGTACTTC
D: -
size: -
J: TRBJ2-7
V: TRBV5-1

CDR3: CAISKDRLNTEAFF
DNA: TGTGCCATCAGTAAAGACAGATTGAACACTGAAGCTTTCTTT
D: -
size: -
J: TRBJ1-1
V: TRBV10-3

CDR3: CASSIHPGKPGGSFVGQYF
DNA: TGTGCCAGCAGTATACATCCCGGTAAACCCGGGGGATCATTCGTAGGCCAGTACTTC
D: -
size: once
J: TRBJ2-5
V: TRBV27

CDR3: CASSQAGAGGVTYGYTF
DNA: TGTGCCAGCAGTCAAGCCGGGGCAGGGGGCGTAACTTATGGCTACACCTTC
D: TRBD1
size: -
J: TRBJ1-2
V: TRBV27

CDR3: CASSHQQGVGTDTQYF
DNA: TGTGCCAGCAGCCATCAACAGGGGGTGGGCACAGATACGCAGTATTTT
D: TRBD1
size: -
J: TRBJ2-3
V: TRBV7-2

CDR3: CASSDYNEAFF
DNA: TGTGCCAGCAGTGATTATAATGAAGCTTTCTTT
D: -
size: -
J: TRBJ1-1
V: TRBV6-1

CDR3: CASSPPGQGNEKLFF
DNA: TGTGCCAGCAGCCCGCCGGGACAGGGGAATGAAAAACTGTTTTTT
D: TRBD1
size: -
J: TRBJ1-4
V: TRBV9

CDR3: CASSFSGLAGETQYF
DNA: TGTGCCAGCAGCTTCTCGGGACTAGCGGGAGAGACCCAGTACTTC
D: TRBD2
size: -
J: TRBJ2-5
V: TRBV7-9

CDR3: CASSPRLAGAYNEQFF
DNA: TGTGCCAGCAGCCCCCGACTAGCGGGGGCCTACAATGAGCAGTTCTTC
D: TRBD2
size: -
J: TRBJ2-1
V: TRBV5-4

CDR3: CASSLGGGLSSSYTF
DNA: TGTGCCAGCAGCTTAGGTGGAGGACTCTCGAGTAGCTACACCTTC
D: -
size: once
J: TRBJ1-2
V: TRBV7-2

CDR3: CASSEMVAGFYEQYF
DNA: TGTGCCAGCAGTGAAATGGTAGCGGGCTTCTACGAGCAGTACTTC
D: TRBD2
size: -
J: TRBJ2-7
V: TRBV2

CDR3: CASSQDSWAGVEGTEAFF
DNA: TGTGCCAGCAGCCAAGATAGTTGGGCAGGGGTTGAGGGAACTGAAGCTTTCTTT
D: -
size: -
J: TRBJ1-1
V: TRBV3-1/TRBV3-2

CDR3: CASSVDGGLSSYEQYF
DNA: TGTGCCAGCAGCGTAGATGGCGGGCTGAGCTCCTACGAGCAGTACTTC
D: -
size: -
J: TRBJ2-7
V: TRBV9

CDR3: CASSVVTGISEAFF
DNA: TGTGCCAGCAGCGTCGTGACAGGGATATCTGAAGCTTTCTTT
D: TRBD1
size: -
J: TRBJ1-1
V: TRBV9

CDR3: CASSLYGSDPFKDTQYF
DNA: TGTGCCAGCAGTTTATACGGTAGCGACCCCTTCAAAGATACGCAGTATTTT
D: -
size: -
J: TRBJ2-3
V: TRBV27

CDR3: CASSERGPSYNSPLHF
DNA: TGTGCCAGCAGTGAGCGCGGGCCATCCTATAATTCACCCCTCCACTTT
D: -
size: few
J: TRBJ1-6
V: TRBV6-1

CDR3: CASSFPPAGELSNQPQHF
DNA: TGTGCCAGCAGTTTCCCTCCCGCGGGCGAGCTTAGCAATCAGCCCCAGCATTTT
D: -
size: -
J: TRBJ1-5
V: TRBV28

CDR3: CASSGQGSPQHF
DNA: TGTGCCAGCAGCGGACAGGGTTCGCCCCAGCATTTT
D: TRBD1
size: -
J: TRBJ1-5
V: TRBV12-3/TRBV12-4

CDR3: CASSTTGGTKNIQYF
DNA: TGTGCCAGCAGTACGACAGGGGGGACCAAAAACATTCAGTACTTC
D: TRBD1
size: -
J: TRBJ2-4
V: TRBV6-5

CDR3: CASSRRQGRRNTEAFF
DNA: TGTGCCAGTAGCAGACGACAGGGACGGCGGAACACTGAAGCTTTCTTT
D: TRBD1
size: -
J: TRBJ1-1
V: TRBV19

CDR3: CASSPAGGAAEQYF
DNA: TGTGCCAGCAGTCCAGCGGGGGGCGCGGCCGAGCAGTACTTC
D: TRBD2
size: -
J: TRBJ2-7
V: TRBV6-6

CDR3: CAGIPQGIGQPQHF
DNA: TGTGCCGGAATACCGCAGGGGATCGGTCAGCCCCAGCATTTT
D: -
size: few
J: TRBJ1-5
V: TRBV30

CDR3: CASSRGRSWGEPQHF
DNA: TGTGCCAGCAGCCGAGGACGATCTTGGGGGGAGCCCCAGCATTTT
D: -
size: -
J: TRBJ1-5
V: TRBV7-8

CDR3: CASRRWVAGYEQYF
DNA: TGCGCCAGCCGTAGGTGGGTAGCGGGCTACGAGCAGTACTTC
D: TRBD2
size: -
J: TRBJ2-7
V: TRBV5-1

CDR3: CASNKPLEKKDSPLHF
DNA: TGTGCCAGCAACAAACCTTTGGAGAAAAAGGATTCACCCCTCCACTTT
D: -
size: -
J: TRBJ1-6
V: TRBV5-6